The present entry profiles one T cell receptor (beta chain) with its context. Sequencing used immunoSEQ multiplex PCR; TCRdb keeps in-frame clones, though not all of them. The table records tens of thousands of clones, roughly 91% of them present only once. The data stem from a study of control samples from healthy donors and cancer patients. Sequencing was carried out using PBMCs. This TCR was sampled from a man aged 45-60 years with lung cancer.

The CDR3, as DNA: TGTGCTAGTGGTTTGGGGACAGGGAACCAAGAGACCCAGTACTTC. It encodes CASGLGTGNQETQYF. The chain combines TRBV12-5 with TRBJ2-5; TRBD1 matches 8 bases. This CDR3 comprises 15 residues. Germline CDR1 LGHNT, CDR2 FRNRAP. The junction had 1 base not matched to a gene; V was cut back by 1 base and J by 0 bases.